The 14 T cell receptor beta chains presented below share a single source sample, sequenced in a study of cytomegalovirus exposure and HLA in healthy donors. Both 60 Vbeta primers and 13 Jbeta primers went into the PCR. Generated by immunoSEQ multiplex PCR, the TCRdb table keeps only in-frame clones and is missing some. The sample has more than 100,000 clones, more than 75% seen once. Sequenced: PBMCs. All receptors come from a woman in her 30s in good health and CMV-seronegative.

The chain uses TRBV4-3 and TRBJ2-3; D might be TRBD1 (6 bases). Trimming left V 4 bases short and J 6 bases short, with 11 bases between. Germline CDR1 reads LGHNA; CDR2 reads YSLEER. The CDR3 spans 13 residues. CDR3 region: CASSRDRLDTQYF. CDR3 sequence (DNA): TGCGCCAGCAGCCGCGACAGGTTGGATACGCAGTATTTT.

The chain has TRBV4-1 and TRBJ1-5; possible D gene TRBD1, 5 bases. The CDR3 consists of 12 residues. Germline CDR1 MGHRA, CDR2 YSYEKL. V was shortened by 3 bases and J by 13 bases, with 13 bases between the two germline ends. The CDR3 DNA sequence: TGCGCCAGCAGCCATGAGGCAGGGCCGCAGCATTTT. Residues: CASSHEAGPQHF.

The chain links TRBV10-3 to TRBJ2-7, with D possibly matching TRBD2 (5 bases). The CDR3 is 17 residues long. The V end lost 0 bases, the J end lost 2 bases, and 17 bases lay between the germline ends. CDR1 and CDR2 (germline): ENHRY, SYGVKD. CDR3 sequence: CAISESSLRLPPYEQYF. The CDR3 region has the DNA TGTGCCATCAGTGAGTCGAGTTTGCGACTACCCCCCTACGAGCAGTACTTC.

The chain has TRBV6-6 and TRBJ2-7; 8 bases are a match to TRBD1. The CDR3 is made up of 14 amino acids. Per germline, CDR1 MNHNY and CDR2 SVGAGI (reference sequence). The V gene end was trimmed by 8 bases and the J gene end by 2 bases; junction bases not matched to a gene: 8. CDR3 region: CASRRDRSTYEQYF. CDR3 DNA: TGTGCCAGCCGGAGGGACAGGAGCACCTACGAGCAGTACTTC.

The chain combines TRBV4-3 with TRBJ2-7; TRBD2 might be the D (5 bases). The CDR3 runs 14 residues. The germline V and J ends were trimmed by 4 bases and 3 bases, with 13 bases remaining between them. Germline CDR1 and CDR2: LGHNA and YSLEER. The CDR3 DNA reads TGCGCCAGCAGCCGCGGGCCCGGCAGCTACGAGCAGTACTTC. As protein: CASSRGPGSYEQYF.

The rearrangement uses TRBV27 and TRBJ1-1; D remains ambiguous. Germline CDR1 MNHEY, CDR2 SMNVEV (reference sequence). This CDR3 has 13 residues. V shed 6 bases and J shed 8 bases, with 16 bases lying between them. CDR3 nucleotide sequence: TGTGCCAGCAGGATCCTCGGGGTACGGGAAGCTTTCTTT. Encoded protein: CASRILGVREAFF.

This clone was counted between two and nine times. CDR3 DNA sequence: TGTGCCAGCAGTCGACCCTCCAGCGGGGATGAGCAGTTCTTC. As protein: CASSRPSSGDEQFF. The chain carries TRBV6-6 and TRBJ2-1; 7 bases are shared with TRBD2. J was trimmed by 8 bases and V by 5 bases; bases with no gene match: 9. The CDR3 has 14 amino acids. From germline, CDR1 is MNHNY and CDR2 SVGAGI (reference sequence).

This clone occurred a few times. The chain joins TRBV30 to TRBJ2-3, with 13 bases that match TRBD2. This CDR3 has 16 residues. V trimming: 0 bases; J trimming: 6 bases; junction bases outside the gene matches: 6. Per germline, CDR1 GTSNPN and CDR2 SVGIG (reference sequence). The CDR3 loop is CAWSVLGLAGRDTQYF. The CDR3 DNA is TGTGCCTGGAGTGTACTGGGACTAGCGGGACGGGATACGCAGTATTTT. The variable domain in full, completed from reference TRBV30 and TRBJ2-3, reads SQTIHQWPATLVQPVGSPLSLECTVEGTSNPNLYWYRQAAGRGLQLLFYSVGIGQISSEVPQNLSASRPQDRQFILSSKKLLLSDSGFYLCAWSVLGLAGRDTQYFGPGTRLTVL.

The chain joins TRBV4-3 to TRBJ2-3; 11 positions match TRBD2. The V and J ends lost 3 bases and 4 bases, in that order; junction bases with no gene match: 6. The CDR3 extends over 16 amino acids. The germline gives CDR1 LGHNA, CDR2 YSLEER. DNA for the CDR3: TGCGCCAGCAGCCAGCTTAGCGGGGGGGCCCCAGATACGCAGTATTTT. Translation: CASSQLSGGAPDTQYF.

There are a few counts of this clone. The rearrangement links TRBV30 to TRBJ1-4, with no clear D. V lost 2 bases, J lost 8 bases, and 9 bases lay in between. This CDR3 contains 12 residues. Germline-derived CDR1 and CDR2 are GTSNPN and SVGIG (reference sequence). CDR3 residues: CAWSLVGEKLFF. CDR3 sequence (DNA): TGTGCCTGGAGTCTGGTCGGGGAAAAACTGTTTTTT.

J is TRBJ1-3 and V is TRBV7-6; D call uncertain. The germline V gene has CDR1 SGHVS and CDR2 FNYEAQ. The V end lost 5 bases, the J end lost 1 base, and 9 bases lay between the germline ends. The CDR3 extends over 14 amino acids. Here the CDR3 reads CASSPAGSGNTIYF. Here the CDR3 DNA reads TGTGCCAGCAGCCCGGCAGGATCTGGAAACACCATATATTTT. Full variable domain (outside the CDR3, taken from reference TRBV7-6 and TRBJ1-3): GAGVSQSPRYKVTKRGQDVALRCDPISGHVSLYWYRQALGQGPEFLTYFNYEAQQDKSGLPNDRFSAERPEGSISTLTIQRTEQRDSAMYRCASSPAGSGNTIYFGEGSWLTVV.

In this sample, this clone turned up once. The genes are TRBV7-9 and TRBJ2-3, with TRBD1 matching 9 bases. The CDR3 loop spans 16 amino acids. V shed 4 bases, J shed 2 bases, and the junction held 7 bases outside the gene matches. Germline-derived CDR1 and CDR2 are SEHNR and FQNEAQ (reference sequence). The chain's CDR3 is CASSSTTGGITDTQYF. Here the CDR3 DNA reads TGTGCCAGCAGCTCCACGACAGGGGGGATCACAGATACGCAGTATTTT.

The V gene is TRBV7-3, the J gene TRBJ2-1, with D perhaps matching TRBD1 (6 bases). Germline CDR1 reads SGHTA; CDR2 reads FQGTGA. V was clipped by 4 bases and J by 6 bases, with 16 bases between them. The CDR3 length is 15 residues. The DNA for the CDR3 is TGTGCCAGCAGCTCTTCCGGGACACACATCAATGAGCAGTTCTTC. Translation gives CASSSSGTHINEQFF.

This clone was seen just once. The rearrangement uses TRBV10-3 and TRBJ1-1, with 7 bases identical to TRBD1. CDR3 length equals 15 residues. CDR1 and CDR2 (germline): ENHRY, SYGVKD. J was trimmed by 0 bases and V by 6 bases; bases with no gene match: 7. The CDR3 loop reads CAIRDSTGMNTEAFF. CDR3 in DNA: TGTGCCATCAGAGACTCGACAGGGATGAACACTGAAGCTTTCTTT.